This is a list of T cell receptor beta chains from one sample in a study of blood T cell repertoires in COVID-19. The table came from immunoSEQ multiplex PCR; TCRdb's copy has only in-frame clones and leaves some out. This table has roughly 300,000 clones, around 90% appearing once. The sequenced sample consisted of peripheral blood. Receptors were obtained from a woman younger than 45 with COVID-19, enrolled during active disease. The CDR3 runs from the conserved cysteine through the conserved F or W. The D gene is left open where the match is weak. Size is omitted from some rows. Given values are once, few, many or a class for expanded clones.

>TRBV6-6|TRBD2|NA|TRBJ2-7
TGTGCCAGCAGTTTTGGGACTAGCAAAGGCGAGCAGTACTTC
CASSFGTSKGEQYF
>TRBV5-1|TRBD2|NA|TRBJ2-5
TGCGCCAGCAGCTTGGGAGTACTAGCGACCCAAGAGACCCAGTACTTC
CASSLGVLATQETQYF
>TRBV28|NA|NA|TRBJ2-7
TGTGCCAGCAGGGCCGGGACATCCGAGCAGTACTTC
CASRAGTSEQYF
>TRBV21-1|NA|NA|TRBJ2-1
TGTGCCAGCAGCAGCCCCCGGGCCATAGCGGGGGAGTTTGATGAGCAGTTCTTC
CASSSPRAIAGEFDEQFF
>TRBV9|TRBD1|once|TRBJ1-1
TGTGCCAGCAGCGCAGGGGGCGCAGAGGACACTGAAGCTTTCTTT
CASSAGGAEDTEAFF
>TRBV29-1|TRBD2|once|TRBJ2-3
TGCAGCGTTGAGGAAGTGGGGAGGGAGCGGGAAGATACGCAGTATTTT
CSVEEVGREREDTQYF
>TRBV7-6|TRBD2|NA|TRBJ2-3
TGTGCCAGCAGCTTAGCGCAGGCTAGCGGGAGTAGAGCAGATACGCAGTATTTT
CASSLAQASGSRADTQYF
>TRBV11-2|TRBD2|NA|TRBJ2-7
TGTGCCAGCAGCATATCTAGCGGGAGTTCATACGAGCAGTACTTC
CASSISSGSSYEQYF
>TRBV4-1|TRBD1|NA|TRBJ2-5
TGCGCCAGCAGCCAGGGGACAGGGGAAGAGACCCAGTACTTC
CASSQGTGEETQYF
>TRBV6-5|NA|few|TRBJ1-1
TGTGCCAGCAGTGACTCTCCAGGTCACGGCACTGAAGCTTTCTTT
CASSDSPGHGTEAFF
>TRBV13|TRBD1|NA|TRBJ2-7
TGTGCCAGCACCAAAGGACAGGGGACCTACGAGCAGTACTTC
CASTKGQGTYEQYF
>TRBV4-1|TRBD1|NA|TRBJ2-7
TGCGCCAGCAGCCAAGATGGCAGGGGGCTATCGCAGTACTTC
CASSQDGRGLSQYF
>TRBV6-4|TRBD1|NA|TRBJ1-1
TGTGCCAGCAGCCCCGGACAGGGGGGAACTGAAGCTTTCTTT
CASSPGQGGTEAFF
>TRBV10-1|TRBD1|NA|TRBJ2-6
TGCGCCAGCAGCACGGGGAGACAGGGGTACTCTGGGGCCAACGTCCTGACTTTC
CASSTGRQGYSGANVLTF
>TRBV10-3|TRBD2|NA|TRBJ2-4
TGTGCCAGCACTCCCGGGGGGGGAGCGGAAAACATTCAGTACTTC
CASTPGGGAENIQYF
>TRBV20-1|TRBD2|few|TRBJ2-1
TGCAGTGCTAGTAAATTACTAGCGGGAAGGAACAATGAGCAGTTCTTC
CSASKLLAGRNNEQFF
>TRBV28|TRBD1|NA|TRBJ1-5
TGTGCCAGCAGTTCCAACACAGGGGGCGGTAGCAATCAGCCCCAGCATTTT
CASSSNTGGGSNQPQHF
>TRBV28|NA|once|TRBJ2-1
TGTGCCAGCAGCCCAGGGTCTAGCTCCTACAATGAGCAGTTCTTC
CASSPGSSSYNEQFF
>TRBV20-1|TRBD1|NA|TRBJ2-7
TGCAGTATGGACAGGGGCTACGAGCAGTACTTC
CSMDRGYEQYF
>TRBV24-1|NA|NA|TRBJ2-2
TGTGCCACCAAAGGACAGCCTAACACCGGGGAGCTGTTTTTT
CATKGQPNTGELFF
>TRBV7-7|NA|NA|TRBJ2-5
TGTGCTAGCAGCTTAGATAACGCGCGAGAGACCCAGTACTTC
CASSLDNARETQYF
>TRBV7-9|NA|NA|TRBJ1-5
TGTGCCAGCGGGTACGGGGGGACCAATCAGCCCCAGCATTTT
CASGYGGTNQPQHF
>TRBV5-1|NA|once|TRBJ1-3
TGCGCCAGCAGCTTGACAGCTGGAAACACCATATATTTT
CASSLTAGNTIYF
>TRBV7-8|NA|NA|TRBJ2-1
TGTGCCAGCAGCCCGCAGAATGAGCAGTTCTTC
CASSPQNEQFF
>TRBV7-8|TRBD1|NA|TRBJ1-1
TGTGCCAGCAGCTTAGTAGGGACAGGGGCCTTTGGAGCTTTCTTT
CASSLVGTGAFGAFF
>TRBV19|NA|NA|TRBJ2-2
TGTGCCAGTAGCACCGACAGGCGCAACACAGGCGGGGAGCTGTTTTTT
CASSTDRRNTGGELFF
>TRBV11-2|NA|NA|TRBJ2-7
TGTGCCAGCAGCTTAGAGGCAGTCTCCTACGAGCAGTACTTC
CASSLEAVSYEQYF
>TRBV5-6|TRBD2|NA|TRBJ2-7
TGTGCCTGTCCTCGGAGGGAGGGGAACGAGCAGTACTTC
CACPRREGNEQYF
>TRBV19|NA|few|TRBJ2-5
TGTGCCAGTGGGGCCCCAGGGGAGACCCAGTACTTC
CASGAPGETQYF
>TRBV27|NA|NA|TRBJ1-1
TGTGCCAGCAGTTTAATCACTTCGAACACTGAAGCTTTCTTT
CASSLITSNTEAFF
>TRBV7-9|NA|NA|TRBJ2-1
TGTGCCAGCAGCATAAGCGGCAATGAGCAGTTCTTC
CASSISGNEQFF
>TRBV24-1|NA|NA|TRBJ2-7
TGTGCCACCAGTGACTCCAGGGATTCCTACGAGCAGTACTTC
CATSDSRDSYEQYF
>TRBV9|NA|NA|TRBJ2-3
TGTGCCAGCAGCCCGGGGGACGGTCATACAGATACGCAGTATTTT
CASSPGDGHTDTQYF
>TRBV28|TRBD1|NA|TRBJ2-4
TGTGCCAGCACTAAACAGGGGATCCGCAGAGACATTCAGTACTTC
CASTKQGIRRDIQYF
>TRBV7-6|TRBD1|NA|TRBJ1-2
TGTGCCAGCAGCTTAGCGCCTGGGACAGGTTTTAGGGGCTACACCTTC
CASSLAPGTGFRGYTF
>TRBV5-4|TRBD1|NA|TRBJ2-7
TGTGCCAGCAGCTTCGGGGGACAGGGTTACGAGCAGTACTTC
CASSFGGQGYEQYF
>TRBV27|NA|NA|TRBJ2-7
TGTGCCAGCAGTAAAGGACTCTCGCCGGAGCAGTACTTC
CASSKGLSPEQYF
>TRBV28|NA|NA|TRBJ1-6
TGTGCCAGCAGGACAGGATCACCCCTCCACTTT
CASRTGSPLHF
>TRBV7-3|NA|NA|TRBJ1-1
TGTGCCAGCAGCCCAACCGGGGGTAACACTGAAGCTTTCTTT
CASSPTGGNTEAFF
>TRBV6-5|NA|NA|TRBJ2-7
TGTGCCAGCATAAACCTCTTCCTACGGCAGTACTTC
CASINLFLRQYF
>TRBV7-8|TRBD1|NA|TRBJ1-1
TGTGCCAGCAGCTTAGAGGGGGACAGGGGCGAAGCTTTCTTT
CASSLEGDRGEAFF
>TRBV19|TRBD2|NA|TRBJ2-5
TGTGCCTCCAGTGCGGTCCTAGCGGGCGAGACCCAGTACTTC
CASSAVLAGETQYF
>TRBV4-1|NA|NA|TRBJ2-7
TGCGCCAGCAGCCAGGAACAGGGAATACCCGAGCAGTACTTC
CASSQEQGIPEQYF
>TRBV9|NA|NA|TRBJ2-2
TGTGCCAGCAGCGAGCTAGCGTCGAACACCGGGGAGCTGTTTTTT
CASSELASNTGELFF
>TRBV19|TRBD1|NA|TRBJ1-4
TGTGCCAGTAGTCCCAGGGGGCAGGCTAATGAAAAACTGTTTTTT
CASSPRGQANEKLFF
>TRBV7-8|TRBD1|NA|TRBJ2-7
TGTGCCAGCAGCTCGACAGGGGCCGGAGGCTACGAGCAGTACTTC
CASSSTGAGGYEQYF
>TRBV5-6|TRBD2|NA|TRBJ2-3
TGTGCCAGCAGCTTCGGCGGGAGAGCTGGCACAGATACGCAGTATTTT
CASSFGGRAGTDTQYF
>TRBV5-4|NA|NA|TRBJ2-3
TGTGCCAGCAGCTTACGGGATACGCAGTATTTT
CASSLRDTQYF
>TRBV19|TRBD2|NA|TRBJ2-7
TGTGCCAGTAGTATTTGGCTAGCGGAAGCTTACGAGCAGTACTTC
CASSIWLAEAYEQYF
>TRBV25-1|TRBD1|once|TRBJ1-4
TGTGCCAGCAGTGATCGACAGGGGGCAGGGGAAAAACTGTTTTTT
CASSDRQGAGEKLFF
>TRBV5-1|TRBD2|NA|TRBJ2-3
TGCGCCAGCAGCTGGGTATCGGGACTAGCGCCACTCAGGGACACAGATACGCAGTATTTT
CASSWVSGLAPLRDTDTQYF